These T cell receptor beta chains were read from a single sample in a study of T cells in Graves' hyperthyroidism and ophthalmopathy. TCRdb called the multiplex PCR reads again in MiXCR, with one record for every CDR3 protein. The sample holds roughly 650,000 distinct CDR3 sequences, roughly 15% seen once. Sequencing was carried out using blood. These receptors were collected from a woman aged 40 to 49 with Graves' ophthalmopathy. Both conserved end residues are trimmed from each CDR3. Expanded clones are given a class, and other clones once, few, many or no size at all.

CDR3 length | J gene | clone size | V gene | CDR3 protein
13 | TRBJ1-6 | few | TRBV18 | ASSPESVSNSPLH
11 | TRBJ2-1 | . | TRBV20-1 | SVAGEGYNEQF
12 | TRBJ1-2 | few | TRBV7-2 | ASSGMGGSYGYT
11 | TRBJ1-2 | . | TRBV2 | ASNFVQGQGYT
15 | TRBJ1-6 | few | TRBV18 | ASSPASGGGYNSPLH
13 | TRBJ2-3 | many | TRBV5-1 | ASRLLGQGADTQY
15 | TRBJ2-6 | . | TRBV6-1 | ASNPLGRISGANVLT
14 | TRBJ1-4 | . | TRBV19 | ASSDPPYATNEKLF
15 | TRBJ2-2 | . | TRBV5-1 | ASSATGLAERTGELF
13 | TRBJ1-2 | few | TRBV4-2 | ASSQTLTATYGYT
12 | TRBJ1-2 | once | TRBV5-4 | ASNLGPSNHGYT
15 | TRBJ2-2 | few | TRBV12-3/TRBV12-4 | ASTWGQRVLLGGELF
10 | TRBJ1-2 | . | TRBV6-1 | ASITGDYGYT
11 | TRBJ2-7 | . | TRBV28 | ASKRGGHYEQY
12 | TRBJ2-3 | . | TRBV5-1 | ASSRGQETDTQY
9 | TRBJ2-5 | . | TRBV20-1 | SASGRETQY
12 | TRBJ1-6 | . | TRBV7-9 | ASSLQTDNSPLH
14 | TRBJ2-1 | few | TRBV6-1 | ASIPGRGQGRNEQF
15 | TRBJ1-5 | . | TRBV28 | TSSLSPGTGFHQPQH
10 | TRBJ2-5 | many | TRBV11-2 | ASSLDWKTQY
17 | TRBJ1-3 | many | TRBV12-3/TRBV12-4 | ASSFLRTGFPTVGNTIY
12 | TRBJ2-5 | . | TRBV19 | ASSTTGVVETQY
13 | TRBJ2-1 | many | TRBV7-8 | ASSSLRTGDNEQF
13 | TRBJ2-3 | . | TRBV20-1 | SARDLAGRTDTQY
13 | TRBJ2-5 | many | TRBV18 | ATTRTGTGGETQY
13 | TRBJ1-5 | . | TRBV19 | ASSNGGAGDQPQH
13 | TRBJ1-5 | few | TRBV4-1 | ASSQDRGAGQPQH
11 | TRBJ2-3 | many | TRBV2 | ASSEWRTDTQY
13 | TRBJ2-1 | . | TRBV4-1 | ASSHDRDATGEQF
16 | TRBJ2-4 | few | TRBV20-1 | SAIHGTSGSRGKNIQY
13 | TRBJ1-1 | many | TRBV7-9 | ASSSLDPRGTEAF
11 | TRBJ2-3 | many | TRBV28 | ASRGASTDTQY
12 | TRBJ2-5 | many | TRBV6-1 | ASSTSTGKETQY
13 | TRBJ1-1 | few | TRBV19 | ASSIPRWGATEAF
10 | TRBJ1-2 | many | TRBV11-2 | ASSLGQSGYT
13 | TRBJ2-1 | many | TRBV11-2 | ASSFLGGRYNEQF
12 | TRBJ2-4 | few | TRBV12-3/TRBV12-4 | ASSLPRVKNIQY
11 | TRBJ2-7 | many | TRBV28 | ASSPPSRIEQY
11 | TRBJ2-7 | . | TRBV5-6 | ASSLGGQYEQY
15 | TRBJ1-1 | . | TRBV18 | ASSPPKSGGWGTEAF
13 | TRBJ2-7 | . | TRBV7-9 | ASSLMGLAGDEQY
11 | TRBJ2-1 | . | TRBV6-1 | ASSEQANNEQF
14 | TRBJ2-2 | few | TRBV28 | ASSLWRGTNTGELF
14 | TRBJ2-3 | . | TRBV7-9 | ASSLVEGIPTDTQY
11 | TRBJ1-1 | many | TRBV6-1 | ASKRGMNTEAF